The source of this T cell receptor beta chain is a study of beta chain features in type 1 diabetes. Every single donor gave one heparinised blood draw, and these averaged roughly 0.11 L. As every portion of the isolated RNA was reverse transcribed, the sequencing read expressed TCRB transcripts. Only in-frame clones appear in the TCRdb table, and some are missing; sequencing was by immunoSEQ multiplex PCR. The sample lists over 200,000 clones, approximately 10% occurring once. Trimming left V 6 bases short and J 13 bases short, with 15 bases between. The CDR3 loop spans 11 amino acids. From germline, CDR1 is MDHEN and CDR2 SYDVKM. Whole-study results and caveats: Within patients, naive, central memory and Treg TCRB repertoires seemed more similar than within healthy donors. Shorter TCRB CDR3s, moderately but significantly so, were found in Type 1 diabetes patients in all four CD4+ subsets.

This clone was counted between two and nine times. Its target is unknown. This sequence was found in a man aged 25-40 years with type 1 diabetes. The chain employs TRBV28 and TRBJ1-2; the D is unclear. Sequencing was done on a sample of naive CD4+ T cells from blood. The CDR3 loop is CASRAGRRVTF. The CDR3 nucleotides are TGTGCCAGCAGGGCGGGTCGTCGTGTCACCTTC.